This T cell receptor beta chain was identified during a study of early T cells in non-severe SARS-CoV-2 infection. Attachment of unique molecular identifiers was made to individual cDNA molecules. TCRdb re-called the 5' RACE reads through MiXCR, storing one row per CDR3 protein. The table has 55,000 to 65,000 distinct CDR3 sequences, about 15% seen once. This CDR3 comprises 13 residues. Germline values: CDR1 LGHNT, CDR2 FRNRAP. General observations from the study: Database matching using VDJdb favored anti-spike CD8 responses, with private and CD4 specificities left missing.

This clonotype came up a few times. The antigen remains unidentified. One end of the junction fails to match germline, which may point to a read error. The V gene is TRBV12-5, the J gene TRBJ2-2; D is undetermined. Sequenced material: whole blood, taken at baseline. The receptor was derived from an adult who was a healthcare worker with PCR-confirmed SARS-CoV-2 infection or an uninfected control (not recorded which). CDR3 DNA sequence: TGTGCTAGTGGTTTCGCAAACACCGGAGAGCTGTTTTTT. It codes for CASGFANTGELFF.